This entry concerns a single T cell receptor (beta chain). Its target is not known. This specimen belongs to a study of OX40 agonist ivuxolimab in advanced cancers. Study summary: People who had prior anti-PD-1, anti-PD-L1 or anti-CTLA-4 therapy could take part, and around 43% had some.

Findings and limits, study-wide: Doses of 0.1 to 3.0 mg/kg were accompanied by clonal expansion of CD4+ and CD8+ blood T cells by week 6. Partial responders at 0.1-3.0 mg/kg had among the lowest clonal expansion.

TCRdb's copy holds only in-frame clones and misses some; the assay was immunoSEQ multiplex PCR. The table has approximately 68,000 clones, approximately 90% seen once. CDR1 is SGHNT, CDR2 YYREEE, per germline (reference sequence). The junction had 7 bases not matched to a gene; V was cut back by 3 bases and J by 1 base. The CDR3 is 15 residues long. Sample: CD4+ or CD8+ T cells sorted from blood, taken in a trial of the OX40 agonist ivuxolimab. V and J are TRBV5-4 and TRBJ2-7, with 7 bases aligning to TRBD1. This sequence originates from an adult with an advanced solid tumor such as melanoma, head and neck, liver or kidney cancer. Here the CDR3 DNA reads TGTGCCAGCAGCTGGGGACAGCTCGCTTCCTACGAGCAGTACTTC. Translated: CASSWGQLASYEQYF.